The clone carrying this T cell receptor beta chain was observed a handful of times. The data were produced by immunoSEQ multiplex PCR, yet TCRdb's version contains in-frame clones alone and is incomplete. The sample records roughly 290,000 clones, approximately 84% being singletons. This sample was taken from a study of blood T cell repertoires in COVID-19. The V end lost 1 base, the J end lost 7 bases, and 8 bases lay between the germline ends. Germline loops: CDR1 SEHNR, CDR2 FQNEAQ (reference sequence). The CDR3 runs to 13 residues. This chain joins TRBV7-9 and TRBJ1-5; D not resolved. This TCR came from a person aged 65-85 years with COVID-19, enrolled during active disease. Source material: peripheral blood. The CDR3 loop is CASSLVGTQPQHF. CDR3 sequence (DNA): TGTGCCAGCAGCTTAGTCGGTACGCAGCCCCAGCATTTT.